Here is one TCR beta chain with its context. In the authors' workflow: Counts of nucleated cells, estimated from reference gene primer amplification, were obtained. The method was immunoSEQ multiplex PCR; TCRdb's version includes in-frame clones alone and lacks a portion of them. The V and J calls and the clone size are those of that table, but D and trimming were determined from the DNA. This table has more than 85,000 clones, around 90% appearing once. This specimen belongs to a study of blood T cell repertoires in COVID-19. At the level of the study: Donors in the United States, Italy and Spain gave samples during acute or convalescent COVID-19. Sources were T cells, B-cell-depleted T cells, or PBMCs; the material itself was cDNA or gDNA.

Germline CDR1 and CDR2: MGHRA and YSYEKL. Losses at the gene ends were 6 bases for V and 7 bases for J; bases not matched to a gene: 9. The CDR3 sequence is 14 residues long. Enrolled during active infection, Seattle patients were then followed longitudinally. The sequence came from a human donor with COVID-19, enrolled during active disease. The donor label of this sample is uncertain. The V call is TRBV4-1, the J call TRBJ1-2; TRBD1 matches 9 bases. Sequencing was done on a sample of peripheral blood. In DNA form, the CDR3 reads TGCGCCAGCAGTCCAGGGACAGGGCTTGTTGGCTACACCTTC. It encodes CASSPGTGLVGYTF.